One sample yielded the 11 T cell receptor beta chains listed below, sequenced in a study of cytomegalovirus exposure and HLA in healthy donors. PCR employed 60 Vbeta and 13 Jbeta primers. The protocol was immunoSEQ multiplex PCR, while the TCRdb copy is restricted to in-frame clones and leaves out a portion. The sample records 150,000 to 200,000 clones, 70% to 80% being singletons. The specimen sequenced was PBMCs. These receptors originate from a man aged 18 to 35 in good health and CMV-seropositive.

This clone was detected ten times or more. The chain combines TRBV4-1 with TRBJ1-1; D unresolved. This CDR3 comprises 15 residues. Trimming stripped 3 bases from V and 7 bases from J, with 18 bases between. Germline V gene sequence: CDR1 MGHRA, CDR2 YSYEKL. CDR3 residues: CASSQEDRPSDEAFF. The CDR3 DNA reads as TGCGCCAGCAGCCAGGAGGACCGCCCGTCCGATGAAGCTTTCTTT.

In its sample, this clone was seen a few times. The CDR3 DNA reads TGCGCCAGCAGCTTGTCCCTCCAGGGTTACAATGAGCAGTTCTTC. This encodes CASSLSLQGYNEQFF. V is TRBV5-1 and J is TRBJ2-1; D is perhaps TRBD1 (5 bases). The germline gives CDR1 SGHRS, CDR2 YFSETQ. The CDR3 contains 15 residues. Trimming cost V 1 base and J 4 bases, with 12 bases left between them.

V gene TRBV4-1 combines with J gene TRBJ1-2, with 7 bases lining up with TRBD1. CDR1 is MGHRA, CDR2 YSYEKL, per germline. J gave up 3 bases and V 1 base, and 8 bases lay outside the gene matches. CDR3 size: 16 residues. In nucleotides, the CDR3 is TGCGCCAGCAGCCAAGTCTTAGGACAGGAGCACTATGGCTACACCTTC. Protein: CASSQVLGQEHYGYTF.

This chain connects TRBV11-1 to TRBJ2-5, with D possibly matching TRBD2 (7 bases). This CDR3 has 15 residues. Germline CDR1 and CDR2: SGHAT and FQDESV (reference sequence). Trimming stripped 0 bases from V and 5 bases from J, with 13 bases between. The CDR3 bases are TGTGCCAGCAGCTTAGCGGGGGGGCCCGGGGAGACCCAGTACTTC. This encodes CASSLAGGPGETQYF.

V usage is TRBV18 and J usage is TRBJ2-5; 7 positions match TRBD2. The CDR3 consists of 14 residues. Losses at the gene ends were 3 bases for V and 4 bases for J; bases not matched to a gene: 5. Germline V CDR1 and CDR2: KGHSH, LQKENI. The DNA of the CDR3 is TGTGCCAGCTCACCCCTGTCGGGAGGAGAGACCCAGTACTTC. Its translation is CASSPLSGGETQYF.

This clone occurred a few times. The chain links TRBV11-2 to TRBJ1-5; no reliable D call. The germline V gene has CDR1 SGHAT and CDR2 FQNNGV. Trimming stripped 3 bases from V and 5 bases from J, with 8 bases between. The CDR3 consists of 13 residues. The CDR3 here is CASSFGSYQPQHF. In nucleotides, the CDR3 is TGTGCCAGCAGCTTCGGGAGTTATCAGCCCCAGCATTTT.

The CDR3 DNA follows: TGTGCCAGCAGCTTAATCGGGTTTGAGCAGTTCTTC. Translation: CASSLIGFEQFF. This rearrangement joins TRBV7-2 to TRBJ2-1, with D unclear. The CDR3 runs to 12 residues. Trimming removed 2 bases at V and 9 bases at J, with 8 bases between. Looked up from germline, CDR1 is SGHTA and CDR2 is FQGNSA.

The chain recombines TRBV7-9 with TRBJ1-4; D not certain. Germline CDR1 is SEHNR and CDR2 is FQNEAQ (reference sequence). The CDR3 is 16 amino acids. The V end was cut by 5 bases, the J end by 4 bases, with 17 bases between. The DNA of the CDR3 is TGTGCCAGCAGCCATCTCCCGAGCAGGAATAATGAAAAACTGTTTTTT. Translating it yields CASSHLPSRNNEKLFF.

The chain links TRBV5-4 to TRBJ2-1, with 7 positions matching TRBD2. CDR3 length: 13 residues. J was trimmed by 9 bases and V by 4 bases; bases with no gene match: 7. Germline assignment: CDR1 SGHNT and CDR2 YYREEE (reference sequence). CDR3 coding DNA: TGTGCCAGCAGCAGGACGGGGGAGGGTGAGCAGTTCTTC. Residues: CASSRTGEGEQFF.

This clone was seen a handful of times. The V call is TRBV29-1, the J call TRBJ1-2; TRBD1 aligns across 9 bases. The length of the CDR3 is 13 residues. Germline V gene lookup returns CDR1 SQVTM and CDR2 ANQGSEA. The ends lost 5 bases at V and 4 bases at J; junction bases unmatched: 5. The CDR3 loop is CSVRDRAFYGYTF. The CDR3 bases are TGCAGCGTTCGGGACAGGGCCTTCTATGGCTACACCTTC. Combining the CDR3 with reference TRBV29-1 and TRBJ1-2 gives the whole variable domain SAVISQKPSRDICQRGTSLTIQCQVDSQVTMMFWYRQQPGQSLTLIATANQGSEATYESGFVIDKFPISRPNLTFSTLTVSNMSPEDSSIYLCSVRDRAFYGYTFGSGTRLTVV.

The chain employs TRBV9 and TRBJ2-5, with TRBD1 matching 8 bases. Near its end, the DNA agrees better with TRBJ2-7, so the J call may be wrong. CDR1 is SGDLS, CDR2 YYNGEE, per germline. The CDR3 length is 17 residues. The CDR3 protein is CASSAGLGQVSPYEQYF. The DNA of the CDR3 is TGTGCCAGCAGCGCGGGCCTGGGACAGGTAAGTCCCTACGAGCAGTACTTC.